These 10 T cell receptor beta chains originate from one sample sequenced in a study of blood T cell repertoires in COVID-19. Libraries were prepared by immunoSEQ multiplex PCR; TCRdb keeps only in-frame clonotypes and omits some of them. This sample yields 250,000 to 350,000 clones, of which 90% are seen a single time; 1.7% belongs to the top ten. The sequenced sample was PBMCs or T cells enriched from blood (not recorded which). The receptors originated from a woman aged 18-29 years with acute COVID-19.

This rearrangement joins TRBV27 to TRBJ2-7; tentative D call: TRBD1 (5 bases). V gave up 8 bases and J gave up 3 bases, with 5 bases separating them. The germline V gene has CDR1 MNHEY and CDR2 SMNVEV (reference sequence). The CDR3 contains 10 residues. The DNA for the CDR3 is TGTGCCAGCGGACACTACGAGCAGTACTTC. Translating gives CASGHYEQYF.

This clone was counted at least ten times. CDR3 coding DNA: TGTGCCAGCAGCCTGGAACAGGGATGGAGGTCCTACAATGAGCAGTTCTTC. Residues: CASSLEQGWRSYNEQFF. V and J are TRBV7-8 and TRBJ2-1; TRBD1 is a possible D gene (6 bases). Germline V CDR1 and CDR2: SGHVS, FQNEAQ. The germline V and J ends were trimmed by 5 bases and 1 base, with 18 bases remaining between them. The CDR3 consists of 17 residues.

The chain combines TRBV19 with TRBJ2-1; D might be TRBD2 (6 bases). V was pared by 0 bases and J by 9 bases, with 12 bases between. Germline values: CDR1 LNHDA, CDR2 SQIVND (reference sequence). This CDR3 has 14 amino acids. Written as DNA, the CDR3 is TGTGCCAGTAGTATAGATCTAGCGCCCCGTGAGCAGTTCTTC. The encoded protein is CASSIDLAPREQFF.

J is TRBJ2-7 and V is TRBV5-3; D gene unclear. TRBV5-3 is given ORF status, its function remaining uncertain. The CDR3 consists of 12 residues. Trimming left V 4 bases short and J 4 bases short, with 9 bases between. For the CDR3, the DNA is TGTGCCAGAAGCCGATCGGGTTACGAGCAGTACTTC. Translation: CARSRSGYEQYF.

This clone was recorded only once. J is TRBJ1-6 and V is TRBV14; the D is unclear. The CDR3 extends over 15 amino acids. Germline assignment: CDR1 SGHDN and CDR2 FVKESK. The V gene lost 4 bases and the J gene lost 7 bases, with 14 bases spanning the gap. CDR3: CASSPLGFGNSPLHF. The DNA of the CDR3 is TGTGCCAGCAGCCCCCTTGGGTTCGGGAATTCACCCCTCCACTTT.

Notes on this clone: A read error may produce the germline difference seen at one junction end. The chain combines TRBV18 with TRBJ2-5, with 7 bases identical to TRBD1. CDR1 and CDR2 (germline): KGHSH, LQKENI. The CDR3 is made up of 13 amino acids. The CDR3 protein is CASSTWEGGASDF. The CDR3 DNA reads TGTGCCAGCTCAACGTGGGAAGGGGGCGCCTCCGACTTC.

The count of this clone is one. The chain joins TRBV5-6 to TRBJ1-6, with 9 bases identical to TRBD1. Germline-derived CDR1 and CDR2 are SGHDT and YYEEEE. The CDR3 sequence is 16 residues long. With 0 bases clipped from V and 9 bases from J, the junction kept 7 bases outside the gene matches. The CDR3 loop is CASSLEVQGARSPLHF. CDR3 bases: TGTGCCAGCAGCTTGGAGGTACAGGGGGCGCGTTCACCCCTCCACTTT.

The V and J genes are TRBV29-1 and TRBJ2-5; 8 nucleotides agree with TRBD2. CDR1 is SQVTM and CDR2 is ANQGSEA in the germline V gene. The CDR3 sequence is 13 residues long. V dropped 7 bases and J dropped 5; count of bases not matched to a gene: 9. The CDR3, as DNA: TGCAGCGCCCGGGGGGGTAGCGAGGAGACCCAGTACTTC. This gives the protein CSARGGSEETQYF.

The chain carries TRBV28 and TRBJ1-1; 8 positions agree with TRBD1. The germline V gene encodes CDR1 MDHEN and CDR2 SYDVKM. This CDR3 has 20 residues. V trimming: 5 bases; J trimming: 0 bases; junction bases outside the gene matches: 20. The CDR3 loop reads CASSILFIAGGQGLNTEAFF. In DNA form, the CDR3 reads TGTGCCAGCAGTATTCTGTTTATCGCAGGTGGACAGGGCCTGAACACTGAAGCTTTCTTT.

The genes are TRBV19 and TRBJ1-2; the D gene is possibly TRBD1 (5 bases). CDR3 length: 12 amino acids. CDR1 and CDR2 (germline): LNHDA, SQIVND (reference sequence). V was shortened by 5 bases and J by 5 bases, with 9 bases between the two germline ends. The CDR3 DNA sequence: TGTGCCAGTAGTTCTCAGGGATATGGCTACACCTTC. Translated, it gives CASSSQGYGYTF.